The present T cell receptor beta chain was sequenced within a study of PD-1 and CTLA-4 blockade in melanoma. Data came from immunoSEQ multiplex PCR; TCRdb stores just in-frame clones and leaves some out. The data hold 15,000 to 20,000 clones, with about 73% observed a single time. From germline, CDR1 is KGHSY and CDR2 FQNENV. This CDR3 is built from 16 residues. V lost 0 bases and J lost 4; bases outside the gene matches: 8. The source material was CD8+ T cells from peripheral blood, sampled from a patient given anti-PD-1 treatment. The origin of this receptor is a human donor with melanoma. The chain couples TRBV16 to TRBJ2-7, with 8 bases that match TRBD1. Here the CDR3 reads CASSQSLGQVAYEQYF. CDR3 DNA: TGTGCCAGCAGCCAATCCTTGGGACAGGTGGCTTACGAGCAGTACTTC.